Presented here are 10 T cell receptor beta chains from one specimen sequenced in a study of glioma-infiltrating T cells. TCR alpha and beta CDR3 regions were amplified from RNA using iRepertoire nested multiplex PCR. TCRdb reprocessed the multiplex PCR reads with MiXCR, giving one entry per CDR3 protein. The sample shows more than 300,000 distinct CDR3 sequences, about 40% of them seen only once. The sequencing sample was made of glioma tissue, nonneoplastic brain tissue, or PBMCs (not recorded which). These receptors all stem from a human donor with low-grade glioma or glioblastoma, undergoing nonglioma brain surgery, or in good health (not recorded which).

The chain recombines TRBV20-1 with TRBJ2-3; tentatively, D is TRBD1 or TRBD2 (5 bases each). This CDR3 is 14 amino acids long. V dropped 2 bases and J dropped 2 bases, with 11 bases sitting between them. The germline V gene has CDR1 DFQATT and CDR2 SNEGSKA (reference sequence). The CDR3 coding sequence is TGCAGTGCTAGACGGGGCCCTGCCACAGATACGCAGTATTTT. Translating it yields CSARRGPATDTQYF.

V is TRBV12-3 or TRBV12-4 and J is TRBJ2-5; tentatively, D is TRBD1 (6 bases). V lost 4 bases, J lost 4 bases, and 13 bases lay in between. The CDR3 spans 14 residues. CDR3 protein: CASSYSLGGETQYF. CDR3 DNA sequence: TGTGCCAGCAGTTACTCGTTAGGGGGAGAGACCCAGTACTTC.

The chain is built from TRBV12-3 or TRBV12-4 and TRBJ1-1, with 8 bases that match TRBD1. This CDR3 has 14 amino acids. The V segment lost 9 bases and the J segment 4 bases; nucleotides outside the gene matches: 10. Here the CDR3 reads CASSPGQGFTEAFF. The DNA for the CDR3 is TGTGCCAGTAGCCCCGGACAGGGCTTCACTGAAGCTTTCTTT.

Only a few counts were recorded for this clonotype. The rearrangement links TRBV5-1 to TRBJ1-1; possibly TRBD1 for D (5 bases). Germline V gene sequence: CDR1 SGHRS, CDR2 YFSETQ. This CDR3 has 14 amino acids. Trimming cost V 0 bases and J 3 bases, with 9 bases left between them. The CDR3 region has the DNA TGCGCCAGCAGCTTGGACGGACAAGACACTGAAGCTTTCTTT. Translating gives CASSLDGQDTEAFF.

A note on this clonotype: A much larger clone lies one base from this, so it may be a read error. The genes are TRBV18 and TRBJ1-2; the D gene is possibly TRBD1 (5 bases). The germline V gene encodes CDR1 KGHSH and CDR2 LQKENI. CDR3 length: 14 amino acids. V gave up 3 bases and J gave up 7 bases, with 15 bases separating them. CDR3 loop: CASSPTGQDCGYTF. The CDR3 DNA sequence: TGTGCCAGCTCACCCACAGGTCAAGACTGTGGCTACACCTTC.

The rearrangement links TRBV5-4 to TRBJ1-2; TRBD1 matches at 7 bases. The germline CDR1 and CDR2 sequences are SGHNT and YYREEE (reference sequence). The CDR3 covers 13 residues. J lost 9 bases, V lost 4 bases, and 9 bases had no gene match. CDR3 coding DNA: TGTGCCAGCAGCATTCCGGGACAGAGGCGCTACACCTTC. As protein: CASSIPGQRRYTF. Complete variable domain (other parts from reference TRBV5-4 and TRBJ1-2): ETGVTQSPTHLIKTRGQQVTLRCSSQSGHNTVSWYQQALGQGPQFIFQYYREEENGRGNFPPRFSGLQFPNYSSELNVNALELDDSALYLCASSIPGQRRYTFGSGTRLTVV.

This clonotype was detected only a few times. This rearrangement joins TRBV4-3 to TRBJ1-2; D may be TRBD1 (6 bases). Germline CDR1 reads LGHNA; CDR2 reads YSLEER. Trimming cost V 1 base and J 6 bases, with 18 bases left between them. The CDR3 spans 16 residues. This CDR3 reads CASSQVGAEGGHGYTF. The CDR3 DNA reads TGCGCCAGCAGCCAAGTCGGTGCTGAGGGGGGACATGGCTACACCTTC.

As for this clonotype: This may come from a read error, since a much larger clone is one base off. Here the CDR3 omits its conserved ending phenylalanine or tryptophan, so a read error is the likely source. The CDR3 is CATSKGPPIYEQYL. CDR3 coding DNA: TGTGCCACCAGCAAGGGCCCGCCGATCTACGAGCAGTACCTC. The chain uses TRBV15 and TRBJ2-1, with D uncertain. The better agreement between TRBJ2-7 and the DNA end casts doubt on the J call. CDR3 length: 14 residues. From germline, CDR1 is LNHNV and CDR2 YYDKDF (reference sequence).

Ten or more counts support this clonotype. The DNA of the CDR3 is TGTGCCAGCAGCGTCGGACAGGGTAGATGGGATACGCAGTATTTT. It encodes CASSVGQGRWDTQYF. This chain connects TRBV28 to TRBJ2-3; 8 bases match TRBD1. This CDR3 comprises 15 residues. Germline CDR1 MDHEN, CDR2 SYDVKM. J lost 6 bases, V lost 6 bases, and 11 bases had no gene match.

This clonotype was observed a few times. The chain has TRBV2 and TRBJ1-4, with TRBD1 identical over 9 bases. There are 14 residues in the CDR3. Germline values: CDR1 SNHLY, CDR2 FYNNEI. Germline trimming cut 8 bases from V and 5 bases from J; bases unmatched to any gene: 6. The CDR3 is CASDPGQGNEKLFF. CDR3 nucleotide sequence: TGTGCCAGCGATCCGGGACAGGGAAATGAAAAACTGTTTTTT.